The next 15 T cell receptor beta chains were all read from a single sample in a study of T cells after yellow fever vaccination. TCRdb processed the 5' RACE reads anew with MiXCR; each CDR3 protein has one entry. The profile covers approximately 600,000 distinct CDR3 sequences, with about 12% appearing a single time and 15% taken by the ten largest. The specimen was PBMCs, collected on the day of the yellow fever booster vaccination. The receptor source for this set is a young man who received the YFV17D yellow fever vaccine.

There are a few counts of this clonotype. The rearrangement links TRBV30 to TRBJ2-1, with 16 bases identical to TRBD2. CDR3 length equals 16 residues. The V segment lost 4 bases and the J segment 12 bases; nucleotides outside the gene matches: 12. The germline CDR1 and CDR2 sequences are GTSNPN and SVGIG (reference sequence). This CDR3 reads CAWTHGTSGRGFGQFF. The CDR3 nucleotides read TGTGCCTGGACCCACGGGACTAGCGGGAGGGGGTTCGGGCAGTTCTTC.

The chain links TRBV7-9 to TRBJ2-3; D is possibly TRBD1 (6 bases). The length of the CDR3 is 16 residues. The V gene's germline CDR1 is SEHNR and CDR2 FQNEAQ (reference sequence). Between the trimmed V and J ends, which lost 0 bases and 4 bases, there was a span of 14 bases. Here the CDR3 reads CASSLAGHAEADTQYF. CDR3 bases: TGTGCCAGCAGCTTAGCGGGACACGCCGAGGCAGATACGCAGTATTTT.

The chain recombines TRBV7-6 with TRBJ2-7; D perhaps matches TRBD2 (5 bases). This CDR3 spans 13 amino acids. Trimming stripped 6 bases from V and 1 base from J, with 10 bases between. Germline assignment: CDR1 SGHVS and CDR2 FNYEAQ. This CDR3 reads CASRSTGSYEQYF. The CDR3 nucleotides are TGTGCCAGCAGATCCACGGGATCCTACGAGCAGTACTTC.

In its sample, this clonotype was seen a few times. The chain has TRBV7-2 and TRBJ2-5; 9 nucleotides line up with TRBD2. Germline values: CDR1 SGHTA, CDR2 FQGNSA. Trimming at V came to 4 bases and at J to 8 bases, leaving 11 bases not matched to a gene. This CDR3 has 15 amino acids. CDR3 nucleotides: TGTGCCAGCAGCTGGGGGAGCGGGAGGTTGAATACCCAGTACTTC. Translated: CASSWGSGRLNTQYF.

This clonotype was seen a few times. CDR3 region: CSASVPGLVYEQYF. CDR3 in DNA: TGCAGTGCTTCGGTCCCGGGACTAGTTTACGAGCAGTACTTC. The V call is TRBV20-1, the J call TRBJ2-7; 8 bases agree with TRBD2. There are 14 residues in the CDR3. The germline gives CDR1 DFQATT, CDR2 SNEGSKA (reference sequence). The trim removed 5 bases at V and 4 bases at J, leaving 10 bases unmatched.

This rearrangement joins TRBV3-1 to TRBJ2-7; weak D call: TRBD2 (5 bases). This CDR3 has 17 residues. Germline V gives CDR1 LGHDT, CDR2 YNNKEL (reference sequence). With 1 base removed from V and 0 bases from J, the gap between germline ends came to 16 bases. CDR3 loop: CASSQGFFREHSYEQYF. The CDR3 DNA is TGTGCCAGCAGCCAAGGGTTTTTTAGGGAGCACTCCTACGAGCAGTACTTC.

The V call is TRBV12-3 or TRBV12-4, the J call TRBJ2-3, with 7 bases identical to TRBD2. The CDR3 runs 15 residues. With V trimmed by 2 bases and J by 6 bases, 8 bases remained unmatched. The CDR3 nucleotides are TGTGCCAGCAGTTTAAGTTATGGGAGGGGCGATACGCAGTATTTT. Its translation is CASSLSYGRGDTQYF.

The chain employs TRBV7-8 and TRBJ2-5, with 9 bases that match TRBD1. With V trimmed by 4 bases and J by 1 base, 10 bases remained unmatched. The CDR3 consists of 17 residues. Germline V gene lookup returns CDR1 SGHVS and CDR2 FQNEAQ. DNA of the CDR3: TGTGCCAGCAGCTATCCGGTACAGGGGGCATTCCAAGAGACCCAGTACTTC. Amino acids: CASSYPVQGAFQETQYF.

This clonotype was counted ten times or more. The chain is built from TRBV12-3 or TRBV12-4 and TRBJ2-1; 8 bases align to TRBD2. The CDR3 contains 12 residues. V lost 6 bases and J lost 10; bases outside the gene matches: 5. CDR3 in amino acids: CASRTSVGEQFF. The CDR3 nucleotides read TGTGCCAGCAGGACTAGCGTAGGAGAGCAGTTCTTC.

V and J are TRBV20-1 and TRBJ2-5; 11 positions agree with TRBD1. With V trimmed by 6 bases and J by 8 bases, 5 bases remained unmatched. CDR3 size: 12 residues. CDR1 is DFQATT, CDR2 SNEGSKA, per germline (reference sequence). The CDR3 here is CSAGQGAYTQYF. DNA of the CDR3: TGCAGTGCAGGACAGGGGGCTTATACCCAGTACTTC.

This clonotype was detected ten times or more. This sequence joins TRBV5-6 and TRBJ2-1; D is uncertain. Germline lookup yields CDR1 SGHDT and CDR2 YYEEEE. Deletions cut 4 bases from V and 4 bases from J, with 15 bases between. The CDR3 contains 15 residues. This CDR3 is CASSLLDRRYNEQFF. Written as DNA, the CDR3 is TGTGCCAGCAGCCTTCTAGATAGGCGGTACAATGAGCAGTTCTTC.

The chain is built from TRBV4-2 and TRBJ2-2; weak D call: TRBD1 (5 bases). Trimming took 0 bases from V and 7 from J, leaving 12 bases between them. The CDR3 covers 15 residues. Germline V gene sequence: CDR1 LGHNA, CDR2 YNFKEQ. The CDR3 bases are TGTGCCAGCAGCCAAGATAGGGGTGGTGGCGGGGAGCTGTTTTTT. Its protein product is CASSQDRGGGGELFF.

This clonotype was seen a handful of times. The chain employs TRBV9 and TRBJ2-1; D is ambiguous. The V gene lost 1 base and the J gene lost 5 bases, with 7 bases spanning the gap. The CDR3 length is 13 residues. The germline V gene encodes CDR1 SGDLS and CDR2 YYNGEE. CDR3: CASSVPGNNEQFF. CDR3 DNA: TGTGCCAGCAGCGTACCCGGTAACAATGAGCAGTTCTTC.

The V call is TRBV5-4, the J call TRBJ2-7; tentative D call: TRBD2 (6 bases). Germline V gene sequence: CDR1 SGHNT, CDR2 YYREEE (reference sequence). The CDR3 totals 13 residues. V was clipped by 5 bases and J by 4 bases, with 13 bases between them. CDR3: CASSTLGGYEQYF. CDR3 sequence (DNA): TGTGCCAGCAGTACTTTAGGAGGGTACGAGCAGTACTTC.

This sequence joins TRBV11-3 and TRBJ2-1; 7 bases agree with TRBD2. The CDR3 extends over 15 amino acids. V lost 0 bases and J lost 7; bases outside the gene matches: 6. CDR1 and CDR2 from the germline V gene are SGHNT and YENEEA. The CDR3 bases are TGTGCCAGCAGCTTAGATGCGGGAGTCCGGAATGAGCAGTTCTTC. Its translation is CASSLDAGVRNEQFF.